Sequencing of this T cell receptor beta chain was carried out in a study of early stage breast cancer tumors. Study summary: Seven or eight ER+/PR+/HER2- tumors were invasive ductal; four were invasive lobular. Samples were sequenced at about 10-fold average coverage.

TCRdb's table, derived via immunoSEQ multiplex PCR, lists solely in-frame clones and lacks some. The table has 25,000 to 35,000 clones, more than 80% seen once. Germline lookup yields CDR1 SEHNR and CDR2 FQNEAQ (reference sequence). The ends were cut back, 8 bases at V and 5 bases at J, with 6 bases in the middle. The CDR3 is made up of 10 amino acids. Turning to this clone: No antigen is known for it.

Study-wide results and limits: Enriched TCRB sequences shared across patients were mostly commonly generated sequences. In most of the 16 patients, blood comparison separated tumor from normal breast.

The sequence was obtained from a person in their sixties with breast cancer. The chain recombines TRBV7-9 with TRBJ2-5, with D possibly TRBD1 on 6 matching bases. Sequenced sample: blood. CDR3 nucleotides: TGTGCCAGCCAGGGGGAGACCCAGTACTTC. This sequence encodes CASQGETQYF.